The 5 T cell receptor beta chains below all came from one sample that was sequenced in a study of blood T cell repertoires in COVID-19. Here immunoSEQ multiplex PCR was the method, and the copy in TCRdb shows in-frame clones only, minus some. In the table there are about 78,000 clones, roughly 90% of which are singletons. The specimen sequenced was peripheral blood. The receptors stem from a woman older than 75 with acute or convalescent COVID-19.

This clone was observed a single time. The chain is built from TRBV7-9 and TRBJ2-1; perhaps TRBD2 as D (5 bases). Germline CDR1 and CDR2: SEHNR and FQNEAQ (reference sequence). The V and J ends lost 5 bases and 1 base respectively, with 9 bases between them. This CDR3 is 14 amino acids long. CDR3 sequence: CASSDRTSYNEQFF. The CDR3 region has the DNA TGTGCCAGCAGCGATCGGACTTCCTACAATGAGCAGTTCTTC.

The V call is TRBV7-2, the J call TRBJ1-3, with TRBD1 as a possible D gene (5 bases). This CDR3 spans 16 amino acids. The V gene lost 1 base and the J gene lost 2 bases, with 12 bases spanning the gap. Germline CDR1 and CDR2: SGHTA and FQGNSA. The CDR3, as DNA: TGTGCCAGCAGCTTAGGTGCAGGGCGCGCTGGAAACACCATATATTTT. Translated: CASSLGAGRAGNTIYF.

This chain links TRBV6-4 with TRBJ2-2; 7 bases line up with TRBD1. Germline V gene data show CDR1 as MRHNA and CDR2 as SNTAGT. V was pared by 6 bases and J by 7 bases, with 8 bases of the junction left unmatched. The CDR3 is 14 amino acids. The CDR3 protein is CASRLTGNFGELFF. Written as DNA, the CDR3 is TGTGCCAGCAGGCTGACAGGGAACTTCGGGGAGCTGTTTTTT.

This clone was seen once. The V call is TRBV7-2, the J call TRBJ1-5; TRBD1 might be the D (6 bases). This CDR3 is 14 amino acids long. V was trimmed by 5 bases and J by 4 bases, leaving 12 bases between them. The germline V gene has CDR1 SGHTA and CDR2 FQGNSA. CDR3 region: CASSPGGGNQPQHF. The CDR3 DNA is TGTGCCAGCAGCCCGGGAGGGGGGAATCAGCCCCAGCATTTT.

This chain uses TRBV5-1 with TRBJ2-1; TRBD2 aligns across 11 bases. The CDR3 totals 16 residues. Germline loops: CDR1 SGHRS, CDR2 YFSETQ. Trimming at V came to 0 bases and at J to 9 bases, leaving 8 bases not matched to a gene. The chain's CDR3 is CASSLVLGLAGGEQFF. The CDR3 bases are TGCGCCAGCAGCTTGGTTCTCGGGCTAGCGGGAGGTGAGCAGTTCTTC.